The subject of this entry is one T cell receptor beta chain. The antigen is not known. The entry originates in a study of T cell repertoires in cytomegalovirus infection. Study in general: Well-studied HLA-B-restricted CMV epitopes were used in the study alongside recently identified HLA-C-restricted ones. Through public TCR beta signatures, both CMV infection and matching HLA type were indicated.

TCRdb passed the reads through MiXCR, listing each CDR3 protein once. Here the sample spans 550,000 to 850,000 distinct CDR3 sequences, roughly 33% being singletons. The CDR3 sequence is 13 residues long. The V end was cut by 7 bases, the J end by 6 bases, with 13 bases between. CDR1 SGHNT and CDR2 YYREEE come from the germline V gene (reference sequence). The input for sequencing was cultured PBMCs, taken from culture after CMV antigen stimulation. The chain links TRBV5-4 to TRBJ1-4; no firm D call. This TCR derives from a human donor in good health (CMV status not recorded). Some clones in this sample may be carry-over from other donors' samples. CDR3 residues: CASHHWRDEKLFF. DNA for the CDR3: TGTGCCAGCCATCATTGGCGGGATGAAAAACTGTTTTTT.